The 8 T cell receptor beta chains reported below all come from one sample, sequenced in a study of post-analysis software for immune sequencing data. Every TCR beta cDNA library bore unique molecular identifiers. TCRdb passed the PCR reads through MiXCR, listing each CDR3 protein once. The sample has about 190,000 distinct CDR3 sequences, approximately 28% seen once; the top ten hold roughly 3.4%. These TCRs' antigens remain unknown. Overall study results and limits: In patients, about 5 TRBV segments were more frequent than in controls, with TRBV5-6, TRBV5-1 and TRBV20-1 among them.

Material: blood. These receptors were obtained from a girl between 2 and 17 years old with multiple sclerosis.

In regard to this clonotype: A much larger clone sits a single nucleotide away, making a read error possible. The J gene is TRBJ2-3, the V gene TRBV7-2; D remains unclear. This CDR3 spans 15 amino acids. Germline CDR1 reads SGHTA; CDR2 reads FQGNSA. The V end lost 5 bases, the J end lost 8 bases, and 20 bases lay between the germline ends. Here the CDR3 reads CASSATITTFGTQYF. The CDR3 DNA reads TGTGCCAGCAGCGCTACGATAACCACTTTTGGTACGCAGTATTTT.

The chain uses TRBV20-1 and TRBJ2-3, with 8 nucleotides matching TRBD1. The junction had 9 bases not matched to a gene; V was cut back by 4 bases and J by 0 bases. The CDR3 contains 16 residues. Per germline, CDR1 DFQATT and CDR2 SNEGSKA (reference sequence). CDR3 coding DNA: TGCAGTGCTATTGGACAGGGCCGGAGTAGCACAGATACGCAGTATTTT. This sequence encodes CSAIGQGRSSTDTQYF.

About this clonotype itself: A much larger clone differs by one base, so this may be a read error. J is TRBJ2-1 and V is TRBV20-1; D possibly uses TRBD1 or TRBD2 (5 bases each). V gave up 1 base and J gave up 2 bases, with 12 bases separating them. Germline-derived CDR1 and CDR2 are DFQATT and SNEGSKA (reference sequence). The CDR3 sequence is 15 residues long. CDR3 sequence (DNA): TGCAGTGCTAGAGCCCTGGGGGAGACCTACAATGAGCAGTTCTTC. Protein sequence: CSARALGETYNEQFF.

There are a few counts of this clonotype. CDR3 DNA sequence: TGTGCCAGCAGCCCCCGACAGGGAGGGACTGAAGCTTTCTTT. The encoded protein is CASSPRQGGTEAFF. The rearrangement joins TRBV9 to TRBJ1-1; TRBD1 matches 7 bases. CDR1 is SGDLS, CDR2 YYNGEE, per germline. The CDR3 has 14 residues. V trimming: 4 bases; J trimming: 5 bases; junction bases outside the gene matches: 8.

The J gene is TRBJ1-1, the V gene TRBV6-6; a possible D gene is TRBD1 (5 bases). This CDR3 spans 14 amino acids. V was cut by 2 bases and J by 3 bases, with 10 bases left in between. Germline V gene lookup returns CDR1 MNHNY and CDR2 SVGAGI (reference sequence). As DNA, the CDR3 is TGTGCCAGCAGTTACGACCAGGGTTACACTGAAGCTTTCTTT. Protein sequence: CASSYDQGYTEAFF.

This clonotype was found a few times. This chain uses TRBV12-3 or TRBV12-4 with TRBJ2-4, with D tentatively TRBD1 or TRBD2 (5 bases each). The DNA end is more similar to TRBJ2-5, so the J call may be wrong. The CDR3 loop spans 15 amino acids. CDR3 amino acids: CASSYRVQRGGTQYF. The CDR3 region has the DNA TGTGCCAGCAGTTATAGGGTCCAACGGGGCGGGACCCAGTACTTC.

This clonotype was observed many times. V is TRBV7-2 and J is TRBJ1-2; D not certain. There are 16 residues in the CDR3. Germline CDR1 SGHTA, CDR2 FQGNSA. Trimming left V 5 bases short and J 8 bases short, with 24 bases between. CDR3 protein: CASSPPPEAGLRGYTF. In nucleotides, the CDR3 is TGTGCCAGCAGCCCACCCCCCGAGGCAGGCCTTCGGGGCTACACCTTC.

Points on this clonotype: This may arise from a read error, as a much more abundant clone is one base away. The rearrangement links TRBV3-1 to TRBJ2-7, with D possibly being TRBD1 or TRBD2 (5 bases each). The V gene's germline CDR1 is LGHDT and CDR2 YNNKEL (reference sequence). There are 14 residues in the CDR3. The chain's CDR3 is CASSQDVGGETQCF. Here the CDR3 DNA reads TGTGCCAGCAGCCAAGATGTTGGGGGAGAGACCCAGTGCTTC.